Listed here are 24 T cell receptor beta chains from one sample, sequenced in a study of T-cell memory formation after mild COVID-19. From the 5' RACE reads, TCRdb called clonotypes with MiXCR, one entry per CDR3 protein. The sample contains 220,000 or so distinct CDR3 sequences, 9.5% to 10% of which appear only once. Input material: PBMCs or a T cell subset sorted from them (not recorded which). All receptors derive from a man aged 18 to 29 who had mild COVID-19 (a few samples of this study predate the infection). Cell type and time point are not known.

This clonotype has only a few counts. This chain links TRBV5-1 with TRBJ1-1, with 11 nucleotides matching TRBD1. Germline lookup yields CDR1 SGHRS and CDR2 YFSETQ. J gave up 4 bases and V 2 bases, and 4 bases lay outside the gene matches. This CDR3 contains 15 residues. In DNA form, the CDR3 reads TGCGCCAGCAGCTTCGGGACAGGGGGATCCACTGAAGCTTTCTTT. Amino acids: CASSFGTGGSTEAFF. Drawing the rest from reference TRBV5-1 and TRBJ1-1, the complete variable domain is KAGVTQTPRYLIKTRGQQVTLSCSPISGHRSVSWYQQTPGQGLQFLFEYFSETQRNKGNFPGRFSGRQFSNSRSEMNVSTLELGDSALYLCASSFGTGGSTEAFFGQGTRLTVV.

The genes are TRBV14 and TRBJ2-7, with 7 nucleotides matching TRBD2. There are 13 residues in the CDR3. Unmatched junction bases numbered 1, after V lost 1 base and J lost 4 bases. Germline V gives CDR1 SGHDN, CDR2 FVKESK. The CDR3 loop reads CASSQVGGYEQYV. The CDR3 nucleotides read TGTGCCAGCAGCCAAGTGGGAGGGTACGAGCAGTACGTC.

This clonotype was seen more than once but under ten times. The genes are TRBV6-5 and TRBJ2-2; no definite D call. Between the trimmed V and J ends, which lost 7 bases and 2 bases, there was a span of 14 bases. The CDR3 is made up of 15 amino acids. Per germline, CDR1 MNHEY and CDR2 SVGAGI. The CDR3 here is CASTKGQPNTGELFF. The CDR3 region has the DNA TGTGCCAGCACTAAAGGGCAGCCCAACACCGGGGAGCTGTTTTTT.

This chain links TRBV20-1 with TRBJ2-1; TRBD2 agrees at 8 bases. This CDR3 is 13 amino acids long. CDR1 DFQATT and CDR2 SNEGSKA come from the germline V gene (reference sequence). Trimming removed 6 bases from V and 4 bases from J; junction bases left unmatched: 5. The CDR3 here is CSAQRGSYNEQFF. As DNA, the CDR3 is TGCAGTGCACAGCGGGGGTCTTACAATGAGCAGTTCTTC.

The CDR3 bases are TGTGCCAGCAGGAAGGGACAGACGATTCCTGAGCAGTTCTTC. Translating gives CASRKGQTIPEQFF. The chain carries TRBV12-3 or TRBV12-4 and TRBJ2-1; 7 nucleotides line up with TRBD1. Unmatched junction bases numbered 11, after V lost 6 bases and J lost 9 bases. This CDR3 contains 14 residues.

This clonotype was seen a few times. This chain uses TRBV28 with TRBJ2-2, with D hard to call. The CDR3 has 14 residues. The V end lost 7 bases, the J end lost 1 base, and 10 bases lay between the germline ends. Germline V lookup: CDR1 MDHEN, CDR2 SYDVKM. The CDR3 bases are TGTGCCAGCAAGATCCCCTTGAACACCGGGGAGCTGTTTTTT. It codes for CASKIPLNTGELFF.

A few counts support this clonotype. V usage is TRBV4-1 and J usage is TRBJ2-1, with D perhaps given as TRBD1 or TRBD2 (5 bases each). V was trimmed by 1 base and J by 3 bases, leaving 10 bases between them. The germline CDR1 and CDR2 sequences are MGHRA and YSYEKL. The CDR3 contains 15 residues. CDR3 sequence (DNA): TGCGCCAGCAGCCAAGCACCTGGGGGCTACAATGAGCAGTTCTTC. As protein: CASSQAPGGYNEQFF.

This clonotype has more than one count but fewer than ten. The chain carries TRBV30 and TRBJ2-7; 12 bases fit TRBD1. Trimming at V came to 3 bases and at J to 4 bases, leaving 10 bases not matched to a gene. The CDR3 has 16 amino acids. CDR1 is GTSNPN and CDR2 is SVGIG in the germline V gene (reference sequence). This CDR3 is CAWRKSWGQGAYEQYF. CDR3 DNA sequence: TGTGCCTGGAGAAAGAGCTGGGGACAGGGGGCTTACGAGCAGTACTTC.

This clonotype appeared a few times. This chain links TRBV2 with TRBJ1-5; D unclear. The V end was cut by 6 bases, the J end by 0 bases, with 9 bases between. This CDR3 has 14 residues. Germline V gene data show CDR1 as SNHLY and CDR2 as FYNNEI. CDR3 residues: CASRLTVSNQPQHF. The CDR3 bases are TGTGCCAGCAGGCTGACTGTTAGCAATCAGCCCCAGCATTTT.

This clonotype was seen a few times. The V call is TRBV12-3 or TRBV12-4, the J call TRBJ2-7; TRBD1 is a possible D gene (5 bases). V was cut by 5 bases and J by 3 bases, with 11 bases left in between. CDR3 length: 13 amino acids. The CDR3: CASSPGHLYEQYF. The CDR3 nucleotides read TGTGCCAGCAGTCCAGGACACCTCTACGAGCAGTACTTC.

Ten or more counts support this clonotype. This chain links TRBV12-5 with TRBJ2-3; weak D call: TRBD1 (6 bases). The CDR3 loop spans 15 amino acids. Between the trimmed V and J ends, which lost 4 bases and 0 bases, there was a span of 11 bases. Germline-derived CDR1 and CDR2 are LGHNT and FRNRAP. DNA of the CDR3: TGTGCTAGTGGTTCCGGGACATCTAGCACAGATACGCAGTATTTT. Its protein product is CASGSGTSSTDTQYF.

This clonotype appeared a single time. CDR3 sequence reads: CASSLGTGVPDTQYF. The CDR3 DNA reads as TGCGCCAGCAGCTTGGGGACAGGGGTCCCAGATACGCAGTATTTT. The rearrangement links TRBV5-1 to TRBJ2-3, with 9 bases lining up with TRBD1. The CDR3 contains 15 residues. The V gene end was trimmed by 0 bases and the J gene end by 4 bases; junction bases not matched to a gene: 3. In germline, CDR1 is SGHRS, CDR2 YFSETQ. The full variable domain, with the rest looked up from reference TRBV5-1 and TRBJ2-3, is KAGVTQTPRYLIKTRGQQVTLSCSPISGHRSVSWYQQTPGQGLQFLFEYFSETQRNKGNFPGRFSGRQFSNSRSEMNVSTLELGDSALYLCASSLGTGVPDTQYFGPGTRLTVL.

V is TRBV5-1 and J is TRBJ1-1; 7 positions match TRBD1. The CDR3 loop spans 13 amino acids. The germline V gene encodes CDR1 SGHRS and CDR2 YFSETQ. V dropped 4 bases and J dropped 7; count of bases not matched to a gene: 7. In DNA form, the CDR3 reads TGCGCCAGCAGCAGAGACAGGGTTGGTGAAGCTTTCTTT. It specifies CASSRDRVGEAFF.

The chain uses TRBV7-2 and TRBJ2-5, with 11 bases identical to TRBD2. The CDR3 loop spans 17 amino acids. CDR1 is SGHTA, CDR2 FQGNSA, per germline. The J segment lost 1 base and the V segment lost 4 bases, leaving 8 bases of the junction unmatched. The CDR3 loop reads CASSWRLAGTLQETQYF. Here the CDR3 DNA reads TGTGCCAGCAGCTGGAGACTAGCGGGGACCCTCCAAGAGACCCAGTACTTC.

This clonotype was seen a handful of times. This rearrangement joins TRBV10-3 to TRBJ2-7, with D perhaps assigned TRBD1 or TRBD2 (6 bases each). The V gene lost 2 bases and the J gene lost 5 bases, with 19 bases spanning the gap. This CDR3 is built from 16 residues. Germline values: CDR1 ENHRY, CDR2 SYGVKD. The CDR3 sequence: CAISEPAPGAFHEQYV. DNA for the CDR3: TGTGCCATCAGTGAGCCCGCCCCGGGGGCCTTCCACGAGCAGTACGTC.

This clonotype appeared many times. The V call is TRBV7-9, the J call TRBJ2-1; D perhaps matches TRBD2 (6 bases). The germline V gene has CDR1 SEHNR and CDR2 FQNEAQ (reference sequence). The V end lost 5 bases, the J end lost 6 bases, and 11 bases lay between the germline ends. This CDR3 spans 13 amino acids. CDR3 nucleotides: TGTGCCAGCAGCCCGACTAGTGTCAATGAGCAGTTCTTC. Amino acid sequence: CASSPTSVNEQFF.

This clonotype was detected only a few times. The rearrangement uses TRBV12-3 or TRBV12-4 and TRBJ2-3, with D maybe TRBD1 (5 bases). The ends were cut back, 7 bases at V and 3 bases at J, with 14 bases in the middle. This CDR3 is built from 14 residues. The CDR3 nucleotides read TGTGCCAGCACCATACAGGTATCGACAGATACGCAGTATTTT. This codes for CASTIQVSTDTQYF.

The V gene is TRBV2, the J gene TRBJ2-7, with D perhaps TRBD1 (5 bases). CDR1 and CDR2 (germline): SNHLY, FYNNEI. There are 12 residues in the CDR3. Deletions cut 5 bases from V and 3 bases from J, with 8 bases between. The CDR3 loop reads CASSQQDYEQYF. Here the CDR3 DNA reads TGTGCCAGCAGTCAACAGGACTACGAGCAGTACTTC.

This clonotype turned up a few times. This CDR3 reads CASSLGPPGANVLTF. The CDR3 DNA is TGTGCCAGCAGCTTAGGGCCGCCTGGGGCCAACGTCCTGACTTTC. The chain carries TRBV7-3 and TRBJ2-6, with unresolved D. The germline CDR1 and CDR2 sequences are SGHTA and FQGTGA. V lost 2 bases and J 2 bases, leaving 7 bases between the germline ends. CDR3 size: 15 residues.

In its sample, this clonotype was seen a few times. The chain recombines TRBV10-3 with TRBJ1-2, with a tentative D call TRBD1 (6 bases). V was trimmed by 8 bases and J by 8 bases, leaving 12 bases between them. Per germline, CDR1 ENHRY and CDR2 SYGVKD. The CDR3 has 11 amino acids. The CDR3 is CAILGQTGYTF. For the CDR3, the DNA is TGTGCCATCCTTGGACAGACCGGCTACACCTTC.

This clonotype was observed a single time. This chain links TRBV27 with TRBJ2-5, with D perhaps assigned TRBD1 or TRBD2 (5 bases each). The CDR3 extends over 13 amino acids. Trimming left V 6 bases short and J 0 bases short, with 8 bases between. CDR1 is MNHEY and CDR2 is SMNVEV in the germline V gene (reference sequence). CDR3: CASRGTDQETQYF. The CDR3 DNA is TGTGCCAGCAGGGGGACCGACCAAGAGACCCAGTACTTC.

In its sample, this clonotype was seen a few times. The chain employs TRBV12-3 or TRBV12-4 and TRBJ2-3; D is uncertain. The CDR3 is made up of 16 amino acids. The V end was cut by 1 base, the J end by 0 bases, with 11 bases between. The CDR3 loop reads CASSLVSTPSTDTQYF. Here the CDR3 DNA reads TGTGCCAGCAGTTTAGTTAGTACACCTAGCACAGATACGCAGTATTTT.

This clonotype was detected only a few times. V is TRBV18 and J is TRBJ1-1; D remains ambiguous. Germline loops: CDR1 KGHSH, CDR2 LQKENI. The CDR3 runs to 13 residues. The germline V and J ends were trimmed by 3 bases and 1 base, with 6 bases remaining between them. CDR3 amino acids: CASSPDSNTEAFF. The CDR3 DNA sequence: TGTGCCAGCTCACCGGACTCGAACACTGAAGCTTTCTTT.

This clonotype was detected ten times or more. The rearrangement uses TRBV5-1 and TRBJ2-1, with a weak D call TRBD1 (5 bases). The CDR3 loop spans 16 amino acids. The V end was cut by 2 bases, the J end by 1 base, with 13 bases between. Germline V CDR1 and CDR2: SGHRS, YFSETQ. In nucleotides, the CDR3 is TGCGCCAGCAGCTTCAATCAGGGTGAGTCCTACAATGAGCAGTTCTTC. It codes for CASSFNQGESYNEQFF.